These T cell receptor beta chains were read from a single sample in a study of blood T cell repertoires in COVID-19. Sequenced by immunoSEQ multiplex PCR; TCRdb stores in-frame clones only, minus some. This sample yields approximately 96,000 clones, of which 70% to 90% are seen a single time; around 3.9% belongs to the top ten. The sequencing sample was made of peripheral blood. The receptors come from a human donor with COVID-19, enrolled during active disease. The donor label of this sample is uncertain. Each CDR3 is given with its conserved first and last residue. Each record gives: clone size, J gene, V gene, D gene, CDR3 protein, CDR3 DNA. A D gene is named only where the DNA matches it firmly. Size is stated for part of the rows, as once, few or many counts, or as a class when the clone is expanded.

clone size: -
J gene: TRBJ1-4
V gene: TRBV10-3
D gene: -
CDR3 protein: CAISESRQDNEKLFF
CDR3 DNA: TGTGCCATCAGTGAGAGCCGCCAGGATAATGAAAAACTGTTTTTT

clone size: -
J gene: TRBJ2-5
V gene: TRBV19
D gene: TRBD1
CDR3 protein: CASSMGTGPGETQYF
CDR3 DNA: TGTGCCAGTAGTATGGGGACAGGACCTGGAGAGACCCAGTACTTC

clone size: -
J gene: TRBJ1-1
V gene: TRBV5-1
D gene: -
CDR3 protein: CASSLVPHPDTEAFF
CDR3 DNA: TGCGCCAGCAGCTTGGTACCACACCCCGACACTGAAGCTTTCTTT

clone size: once
J gene: TRBJ1-2
V gene: TRBV2
D gene: TRBD1
CDR3 protein: CASRTDRSFGGYTF
CDR3 DNA: TGTGCCAGCCGAACGGACAGGTCCTTTGGTGGCTACACCTTC

clone size: -
J gene: TRBJ1-2
V gene: TRBV5-4
D gene: TRBD1
CDR3 protein: CASSSTTGQGSSYTF
CDR3 DNA: TGTGCCAGCAGCTCGACCACGGGACAGGGCTCAAGCTACACCTTC

clone size: -
J gene: TRBJ1-5
V gene: TRBV10-3
D gene: -
CDR3 protein: CALAQGWDQPQHF
CDR3 DNA: TGTGCCCTCGCACAGGGTTGGGATCAGCCCCAGCATTTT

clone size: -
J gene: TRBJ2-6
V gene: TRBV27
D gene: -
CDR3 protein: CASSRRLSGANVLTF
CDR3 DNA: TGTGCCAGCAGCCGTCGTCTCTCTGGGGCCAACGTCCTGACTTTC

clone size: -
J gene: TRBJ2-2
V gene: TRBV6-5
D gene: -
CDR3 protein: CASSYESGGTGELFF
CDR3 DNA: TGTGCCAGCAGTTACGAATCAGGGGGGACCGGGGAGCTGTTTTTT

clone size: -
J gene: TRBJ1-4
V gene: TRBV25-1
D gene: TRBD1
CDR3 protein: CASTGSTNEKLFF
CDR3 DNA: TGTGCATCGACAGGGTCAACTAATGAAAAACTGTTTTTT

clone size: -
J gene: TRBJ2-1
V gene: TRBV5-1
D gene: -
CDR3 protein: CASSLAGVGNEQFF
CDR3 DNA: TGCGCCAGCAGCTTGGCCGGGGTTGGGAATGAGCAGTTCTTC

clone size: -
J gene: TRBJ1-2
V gene: TRBV4-1
D gene: -
CDR3 protein: CASSPGGTGLSGYTF
CDR3 DNA: TGCGCCAGCAGCCCGGGCGGTACGGGGTTGAGTGGCTACACCTTC

clone size: once
J gene: TRBJ1-6
V gene: TRBV5-4
D gene: -
CDR3 protein: CASSLNGGSQVGSPLHF
CDR3 DNA: TGTGCCAGCAGCTTGAATGGAGGGTCACAGGTGGGGTCACCCCTCCACTTT

clone size: -
J gene: TRBJ2-7
V gene: TRBV6-5
D gene: TRBD2
CDR3 protein: CASQSGTREQYF
CDR3 DNA: TGTGCCAGCCAAAGCGGGACGAGGGAGCAGTACTTC

clone size: -
J gene: TRBJ2-1
V gene: TRBV7-6
D gene: TRBD1
CDR3 protein: CASSSNPGTGYYEQFF
CDR3 DNA: TGTGCCAGCAGCTCGAACCCCGGGACAGGGTATTATGAGCAGTTCTTC

clone size: -
J gene: TRBJ2-1
V gene: TRBV18
D gene: TRBD1
CDR3 protein: CASSQGQGASYNEQFF
CDR3 DNA: TGTGCCAGCTCACAGGGACAGGGGGCTTCATACAATGAGCAGTTCTTC

clone size: -
J gene: TRBJ2-3
V gene: TRBV7-3
D gene: TRBD2
CDR3 protein: CASSPQGLAGGAQYF
CDR3 DNA: TGTGCCAGCAGCCCACAGGGGCTAGCGGGGGGTGCGCAGTATTTT

clone size: -
J gene: TRBJ2-6
V gene: TRBV19
D gene: TRBD1
CDR3 protein: CASSPRGSSGANVLTF
CDR3 DNA: TGTGCCAGTAGTCCCAGGGGGAGCTCTGGGGCCAACGTCCTGACTTTC

clone size: -
J gene: TRBJ2-2
V gene: TRBV11-3
D gene: -
CDR3 protein: CASSPRGGTANTGELFF
CDR3 DNA: TGTGCCAGCAGCCCACGCGGCGGGACAGCGAACACCGGGGAGCTGTTTTTT

clone size: -
J gene: TRBJ1-2
V gene: TRBV9
D gene: -
CDR3 protein: CASSVEQGNGYTF
CDR3 DNA: TGTGCCAGCAGCGTAGAACAGGGAAACGGCTACACCTTC

clone size: -
J gene: TRBJ2-7
V gene: TRBV6-5
D gene: TRBD1
CDR3 protein: CASTNRGYEQYF
CDR3 DNA: TGTGCCAGCACTAACAGGGGTTACGAGCAGTACTTC

clone size: -
J gene: TRBJ1-5
V gene: TRBV7-9
D gene: -
CDR3 protein: CASSPQGGGQPQHF
CDR3 DNA: TGTGCCAGCAGCCCACAGGGAGGGGGTCAGCCCCAGCATTTT

clone size: -
J gene: TRBJ1-1
V gene: TRBV2
D gene: TRBD1
CDR3 protein: CASSLRTGGGAEAFF
CDR3 DNA: TGTGCCAGCAGTCTAAGGACAGGGGGGGGAGCTGAAGCTTTCTTT

clone size: -
J gene: TRBJ2-1
V gene: TRBV11-3
D gene: -
CDR3 protein: CASSLGQVNRDEQFF
CDR3 DNA: TGTGCCAGCAGCTTAGGACAGGTCAACAGGGATGAGCAGTTCTTC

clone size: -
J gene: TRBJ1-5
V gene: TRBV18
D gene: TRBD1
CDR3 protein: CASSRGQGVGDQHF
CDR3 DNA: TGTGCCAGCTCGCGTGGACAGGGTGTGGGAGATCAGCATTTT

clone size: -
J gene: TRBJ1-2
V gene: TRBV2
D gene: -
CDR3 protein: CASSVRRLDTGYTF
CDR3 DNA: TGTGCCAGCAGTGTTCGGCGCCTGGACACTGGCTACACCTTC

clone size: -
J gene: TRBJ1-2
V gene: TRBV2
D gene: -
CDR3 protein: CASGGSYGYTF
CDR3 DNA: TGTGCCAGCGGTGGGAGCTATGGCTACACCTTC

clone size: -
J gene: TRBJ1-1
V gene: TRBV6-5
D gene: TRBD1
CDR3 protein: CASGGTENTEAFF
CDR3 DNA: TGTGCCAGCGGGGGGACAGAGAACACTGAAGCTTTCTTT

clone size: once
J gene: TRBJ1-1
V gene: TRBV7-2
D gene: -
CDR3 protein: CASSPRNRVGNTEAFF
CDR3 DNA: TGTGCCAGCAGCCCCAGAAACAGGGTTGGGAACACTGAAGCTTTCTTT

clone size: once
J gene: TRBJ2-3
V gene: TRBV25-1
D gene: -
CDR3 protein: CASSDSHRQVLANTQYF
CDR3 DNA: TGTGCCAGCAGTGATTCCCACCGACAGGTCTTAGCAAATACGCAGTATTTT

clone size: -
J gene: TRBJ2-3
V gene: TRBV3-1/TRBV3-2
D gene: TRBD1
CDR3 protein: CASSPLTGTGYTDTQYF
CDR3 DNA: TGTGCCAGCAGCCCATTAACCGGGACAGGGTACACAGATACGCAGTATTTT

clone size: -
J gene: TRBJ1-1
V gene: TRBV7-3
D gene: TRBD1
CDR3 protein: CASSSAGGMNTEAFF
CDR3 DNA: TGTGCCAGCAGCTCCGCAGGGGGTATGAACACTGAAGCTTTCTTT

clone size: -
J gene: TRBJ1-2
V gene: TRBV5-4
D gene: -
CDR3 protein: CASSLGPEDYGYTF
CDR3 DNA: TGTGCCAGCAGCTTGGGGCCTGAGGACTATGGCTACACCTTC

clone size: -
J gene: TRBJ2-5
V gene: TRBV18
D gene: -
CDR3 protein: CASSGGATLETQYF
CDR3 DNA: TGTGCCAGCTCAGGGGGCGCCACTTTGGAGACCCAGTACTTC

clone size: -
J gene: TRBJ2-1
V gene: TRBV5-6
D gene: -
CDR3 protein: CASTLRGIGVNEQFF
CDR3 DNA: TGTGCCAGCACCCTACGGGGGATTGGTGTAAATGAGCAGTTCTTC

clone size: -
J gene: TRBJ1-5
V gene: TRBV19
D gene: TRBD1
CDR3 protein: CASSLQGDNQPQHF
CDR3 DNA: TGTGCCAGTAGTCTACAGGGGGACAATCAGCCCCAGCATTTT

clone size: -
J gene: TRBJ2-7
V gene: TRBV30
D gene: -
CDR3 protein: CAWSGGPYEQYF
CDR3 DNA: TGTGCCTGGAGTGGAGGTCCTTACGAGCAGTACTTC

clone size: -
J gene: TRBJ2-7
V gene: TRBV24-1
D gene: TRBD1
CDR3 protein: CATSASPGTGSYEQYF
CDR3 DNA: TGTGCCACCAGTGCGTCACCCGGGACAGGGAGCTACGAGCAGTACTTC

clone size: -
J gene: TRBJ1-2
V gene: TRBV3-1/TRBV3-2
D gene: -
CDR3 protein: CASSQEPEIYGYTF
CDR3 DNA: TGTGCCAGCAGCCAAGAGCCAGAAATCTATGGCTACACCTTC

clone size: -
J gene: TRBJ2-7
V gene: TRBV2
D gene: -
CDR3 protein: CASSEHSGRGRQQYF
CDR3 DNA: TGTGCCAGCAGTGAACATTCGGGCAGGGGGAGGCAGCAGTACTTC

clone size: -
J gene: TRBJ1-2
V gene: TRBV10-2
D gene: TRBD1
CDR3 protein: CASRVGQGAGGYTF
CDR3 DNA: TGCGCCAGCAGGGTGGGACAGGGGGCCGGTGGCTACACCTTC

clone size: -
J gene: TRBJ2-5
V gene: TRBV5-3
D gene: TRBD2
CDR3 protein: CARSLPWRGTQTFQETQYF
CDR3 DNA: TGTGCCAGAAGCCTACCATGGCGGGGGACCCAAACTTTCCAAGAGACCCAGTACTTC

clone size: -
J gene: TRBJ1-2
V gene: TRBV19
D gene: -
CDR3 protein: CASSIAQGNYGYTF
CDR3 DNA: TGTGCCAGTAGTATAGCACAGGGAAACTATGGCTACACCTTC

clone size: -
J gene: TRBJ1-2
V gene: TRBV2
D gene: -
CDR3 protein: CASTPQNYGYTF
CDR3 DNA: TGTGCCAGCACCCCACAGAACTATGGCTACACCTTC

clone size: once
J gene: TRBJ2-7
V gene: TRBV28
D gene: -
CDR3 protein: CASSSLATYEQYF
CDR3 DNA: TGTGCCAGCAGTTCTCTAGCAACCTACGAGCAGTACTTC

clone size: -
J gene: TRBJ1-4
V gene: TRBV9
D gene: -
CDR3 protein: CASSVAGGGEKLFF
CDR3 DNA: TGTGCCAGCAGCGTAGCTGGAGGTGGTGAAAAACTGTTTTTT

clone size: -
J gene: TRBJ1-4
V gene: TRBV2
D gene: -
CDR3 protein: CASSESGQNEKLFF
CDR3 DNA: TGTGCCAGCAGTGAATCTGGACAGAATGAAAAACTGTTTTTT

clone size: -
J gene: TRBJ1-1
V gene: TRBV29-1
D gene: TRBD1
CDR3 protein: CSDRQGTGTEAFF
CDR3 DNA: TGCAGCGATAGACAGGGAACGGGGACTGAAGCTTTCTTT

clone size: -
J gene: TRBJ1-1
V gene: TRBV5-1
D gene: -
CDR3 protein: CASSLGRLLTEAFF
CDR3 DNA: TGCGCCAGCAGCTTGGGCAGACTTCTCACTGAAGCTTTCTTT

clone size: -
J gene: TRBJ1-1
V gene: TRBV11-1
D gene: -
CDR3 protein: CASSILVDTEAFF
CDR3 DNA: TGTGCCAGCAGTATACTTGTGGACACTGAAGCTTTCTTT

clone size: -
J gene: TRBJ1-1
V gene: TRBV6-1
D gene: -
CDR3 protein: CASIRGSEAFF
CDR3 DNA: TGTGCCAGCATAAGGGGATCTGAAGCTTTCTTT